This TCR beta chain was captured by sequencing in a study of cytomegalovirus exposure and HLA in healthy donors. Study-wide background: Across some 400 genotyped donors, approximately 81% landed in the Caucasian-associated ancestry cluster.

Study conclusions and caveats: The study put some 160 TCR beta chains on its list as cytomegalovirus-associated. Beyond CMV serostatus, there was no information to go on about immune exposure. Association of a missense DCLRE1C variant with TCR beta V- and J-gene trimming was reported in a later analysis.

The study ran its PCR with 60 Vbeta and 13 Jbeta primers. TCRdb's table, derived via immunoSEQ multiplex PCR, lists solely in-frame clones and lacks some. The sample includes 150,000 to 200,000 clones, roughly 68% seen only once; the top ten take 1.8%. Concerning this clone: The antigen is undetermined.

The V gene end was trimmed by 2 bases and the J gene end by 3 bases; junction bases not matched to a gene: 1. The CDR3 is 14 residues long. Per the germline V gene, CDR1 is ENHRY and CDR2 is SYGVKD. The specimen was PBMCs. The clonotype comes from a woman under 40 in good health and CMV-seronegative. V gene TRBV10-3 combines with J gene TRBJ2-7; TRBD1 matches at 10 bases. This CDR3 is CAISEGTGVYEQYF. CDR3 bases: TGTGCCATCAGTGAGGGGACAGGGGTCTACGAGCAGTACTTC.